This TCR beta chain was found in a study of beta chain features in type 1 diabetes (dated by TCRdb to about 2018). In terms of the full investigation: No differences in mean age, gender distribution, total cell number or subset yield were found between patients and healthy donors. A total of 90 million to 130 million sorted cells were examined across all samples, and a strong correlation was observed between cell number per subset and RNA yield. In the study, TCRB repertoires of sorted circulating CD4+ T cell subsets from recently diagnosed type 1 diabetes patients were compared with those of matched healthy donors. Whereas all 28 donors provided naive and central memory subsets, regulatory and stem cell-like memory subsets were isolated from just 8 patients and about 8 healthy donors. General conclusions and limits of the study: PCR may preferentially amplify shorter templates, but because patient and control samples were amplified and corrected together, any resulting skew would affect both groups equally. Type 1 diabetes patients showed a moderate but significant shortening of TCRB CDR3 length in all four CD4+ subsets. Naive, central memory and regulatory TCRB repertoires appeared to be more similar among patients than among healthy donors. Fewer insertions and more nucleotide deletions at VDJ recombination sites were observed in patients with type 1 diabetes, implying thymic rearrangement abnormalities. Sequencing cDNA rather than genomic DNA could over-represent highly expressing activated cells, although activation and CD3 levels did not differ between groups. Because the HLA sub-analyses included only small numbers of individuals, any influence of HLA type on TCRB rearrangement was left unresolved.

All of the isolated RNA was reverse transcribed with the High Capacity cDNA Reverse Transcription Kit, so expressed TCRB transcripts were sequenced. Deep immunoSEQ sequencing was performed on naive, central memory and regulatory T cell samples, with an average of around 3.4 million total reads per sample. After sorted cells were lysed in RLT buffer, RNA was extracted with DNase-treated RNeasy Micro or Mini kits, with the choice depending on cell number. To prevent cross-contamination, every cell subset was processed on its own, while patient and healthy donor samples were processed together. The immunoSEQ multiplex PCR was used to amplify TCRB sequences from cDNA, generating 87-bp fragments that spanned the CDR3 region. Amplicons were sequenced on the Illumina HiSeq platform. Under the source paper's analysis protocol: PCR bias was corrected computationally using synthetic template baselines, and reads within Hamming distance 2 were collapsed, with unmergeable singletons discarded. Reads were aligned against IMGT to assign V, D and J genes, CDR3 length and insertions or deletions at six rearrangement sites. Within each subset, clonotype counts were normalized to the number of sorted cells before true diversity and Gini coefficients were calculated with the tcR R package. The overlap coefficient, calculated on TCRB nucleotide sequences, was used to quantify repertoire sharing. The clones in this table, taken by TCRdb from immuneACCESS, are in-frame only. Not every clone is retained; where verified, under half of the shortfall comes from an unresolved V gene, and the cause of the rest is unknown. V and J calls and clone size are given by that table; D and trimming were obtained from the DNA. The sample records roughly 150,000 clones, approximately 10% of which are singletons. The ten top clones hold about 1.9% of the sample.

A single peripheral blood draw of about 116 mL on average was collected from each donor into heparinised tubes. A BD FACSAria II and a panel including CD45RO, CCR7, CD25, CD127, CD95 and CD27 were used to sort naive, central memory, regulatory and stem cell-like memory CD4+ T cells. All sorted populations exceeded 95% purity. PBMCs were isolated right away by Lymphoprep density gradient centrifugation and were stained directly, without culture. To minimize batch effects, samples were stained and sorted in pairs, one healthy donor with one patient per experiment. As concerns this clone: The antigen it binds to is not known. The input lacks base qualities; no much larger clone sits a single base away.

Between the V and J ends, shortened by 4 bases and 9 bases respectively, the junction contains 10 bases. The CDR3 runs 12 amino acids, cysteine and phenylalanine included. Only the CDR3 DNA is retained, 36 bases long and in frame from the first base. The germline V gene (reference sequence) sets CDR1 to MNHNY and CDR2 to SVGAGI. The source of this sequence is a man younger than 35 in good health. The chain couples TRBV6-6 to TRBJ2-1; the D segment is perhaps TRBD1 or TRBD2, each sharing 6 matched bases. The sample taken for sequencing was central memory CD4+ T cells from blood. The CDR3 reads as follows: CASSWGAVEQFF. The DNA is TGTGCCAGCAGTTGGGGGGCGGTTGAGCAGTTCTTC.